This passage covers 22 T cell receptor beta chains from one sample sequenced in a study of blood T cell repertoires in COVID-19. TCRdb's copy holds only in-frame clones and misses some; the assay was immunoSEQ multiplex PCR. The data contain fewer than 350,000 clones, approximately 83% of them seen just once; the ten biggest clones take up roughly 2.3%. The sequenced sample consisted of PBMCs or T cells enriched from blood (not recorded which). The receptors originated from a man aged 30 to 39 who had recovered from COVID-19.

V is TRBV2 and J is TRBJ1-2; D is unclear. CDR3 length: 15 amino acids. Trimming stripped 3 bases from V and 4 bases from J, with 15 bases between. Germline values: CDR1 SNHLY, CDR2 FYNNEI. The CDR3 sequence: CASSEGENPGYGYTF. The CDR3 region has the DNA TGTGCCAGCAGTGAGGGTGAAAACCCGGGCTATGGCTACACCTTC.

CDR3 protein: CASSYLAAASYEQYF. Here the CDR3 DNA reads TGTGCCAGCAGTTACTTAGCGGCCGCTTCCTACGAGCAGTACTTC. The genes are TRBV6-6 and TRBJ2-7; tentative D call: TRBD2 (6 bases). Germline CDR1 MNHNY, CDR2 SVGAGI (reference sequence). Trimming left V 1 base short and J 1 base short, with 11 bases between. The length of the CDR3 is 15 residues.

The gene calls are TRBV4-3 and TRBJ2-2; D not certain. Deletions cut 1 base from V and 6 bases from J, with 9 bases between. CDR1 is LGHNA, CDR2 YSLEER, per germline. CDR3 length: 14 amino acids. The CDR3 here is CASSQAVVSGELFF. CDR3 bases: TGCGCCAGCAGCCAAGCGGTGGTTTCCGGGGAGCTGTTTTTT.

V gene TRBV7-2 combines with J gene TRBJ2-6; tentatively, D is TRBD1 (6 bases). This CDR3 comprises 14 residues. Trimming removed 6 bases at V and 2 bases at J, with 8 bases between. CDR1 and CDR2 from the germline V gene are SGHTA and FQGNSA. In DNA form, the CDR3 reads TGTGCCAGCAGACGGACAGCTGGGGCCAACGTCCTGACTTTC. It codes for CASRRTAGANVLTF.

The CDR3 coding sequence is TGTGCCAGCAGCCACTATAATATCGGGGGGCCCTACGAGCAGTACTTC. Translation gives CASSHYNIGGPYEQYF. The chain joins TRBV3-1 (or the pseudogene TRBV3-2) to TRBJ2-7; perhaps TRBD2 as D (7 bases). The germline V and J ends were trimmed by 3 bases and 2 bases, with 17 bases remaining between them. The CDR3 loop spans 16 amino acids. Germline CDR1 is LGHDT and CDR2 is YNNKEL (reference sequence).

The chain is built from TRBV6-1 and TRBJ1-2, with D possibly being TRBD1 (6 bases). The CDR3 extends over 13 amino acids. Germline V gives CDR1 MNHNS, CDR2 SASEGT. Deletions cut 1 base from V and 7 bases from J, with 10 bases between. The CDR3 DNA is TGTGCCAGCAGTGAAGGGAACAGGGTTGGCTACACCTTC. This codes for CASSEGNRVGYTF.

The rearrangement joins TRBV12-3 or TRBV12-4 to TRBJ1-1, with TRBD1 matching 7 bases. The CDR3 is made up of 12 amino acids. J lost 12 bases, V lost 8 bases, and 12 bases had no gene match. CDR3 sequence (DNA): TGTGCCAGCCGCGAAGGGGGCAGGGGAACTTTCTTT. Protein: CASREGGRGTFF.

The V and J genes are TRBV21-1 and TRBJ1-5; the table's D call of TRBD1 was not tested on the DNA. TRBV21-1 is a listed pseudogene. This CDR3 has 20 residues. CDR3 in DNA: TGTGCCAGCAGCAAAGGGGTCAGGACAGGACCGCCTTATAGCAATCAGCCCCAGCATTTT. The encoded protein is CASSKGVRTGPPYSNQPQHF.

The chain combines TRBV10-3 with TRBJ2-5; 8 bases line up with TRBD1. The V gene's germline CDR1 is ENHRY and CDR2 SYGVKD. CDR3 size: 14 residues. Trimming cost V 6 bases and J 5 bases; bases outside gene matches: 8. The chain's CDR3 is CAISSQGALETQYF. CDR3 coding DNA: TGTGCCATCAGCAGCCAGGGGGCTTTGGAGACCCAGTACTTC.

This chain uses TRBV24-1 with TRBJ2-1; TRBD1 aligns across 8 bases. Germline CDR1 KGHDR, CDR2 SFDVKD. The length of the CDR3 is 17 residues. V shed 4 bases and J 2 bases; nucleotides not matched to a gene: 9. The CDR3, as DNA: TGTGCCACCAGTGAAAAGCAGGGGGCTCTACCCTACAATGAGCAGTTCTTC. Translating gives CATSEKQGALPYNEQFF.

As regards this clone: At one end, the junction sequence differs from germline, possibly due to a read error. This chain joins TRBV4-2 and TRBJ1-4; tentative D call: TRBD1 (6 bases). The CDR3 runs to 15 residues. Germline V lookup: CDR1 LGHNA, CDR2 YNFKEQ. The CDR3 loop reads CASSPLGTTNEKLFF. Here the CDR3 DNA reads TGTGCCAGCAGCCCACTGGGGACAACTAATGAAAAATTGTTTTTT.

This chain uses TRBV7-2 with TRBJ2-2, with D possibly matching TRBD1 (5 bases). Germline CDR1 and CDR2: SGHTA and FQGNSA. The CDR3 contains 13 residues. V lost 5 bases and J 6 bases, leaving 10 bases between the germline ends. CDR3 sequence reads: CASSMDIPGELFF. DNA for the CDR3: TGTGCCAGCAGCATGGACATCCCCGGGGAGCTGTTTTTT.

The chain carries TRBV9 and TRBJ1-2; TRBD1 aligns across 9 bases. This CDR3 comprises 13 residues. From germline, CDR1 is SGDLS and CDR2 YYNGEE. Germline trimming cut 4 bases from V and 8 bases from J; bases unmatched to any gene: 6. The CDR3 sequence: CASSLGQGGGYTF. DNA for the CDR3: TGTGCCAGCAGCTTGGGACAGGGAGGCGGCTACACCTTC.

The rearrangement links TRBV12-3 or TRBV12-4 to TRBJ1-6, with D perhaps TRBD1 (5 bases). Trimming shortened V by 2 bases and J by 11 bases, and 7 bases separated the two germline ends. The length of the CDR3 is 12 residues. CDR3 sequence (DNA): TGTGCCAGCAGTTTATCAGGGACACCCCTCCACTTT. Residues: CASSLSGTPLHF.

V gene TRBV24-1 combines with J gene TRBJ1-4; 8 bases are a match to TRBD1. V was clipped by 1 base and J by 6 bases; unmatched bases: 12. The germline V gene encodes CDR1 KGHDR and CDR2 SFDVKD. The CDR3 loop spans 18 amino acids. The chain's CDR3 is CATSDFPLSGGSDEKLFF. The CDR3 DNA sequence: TGTGCCACCAGTGATTTCCCCCTCTCAGGGGGCAGTGATGAAAAACTGTTTTTT.

This chain uses TRBV30 with TRBJ1-1; unclear D gene. The germline gives CDR1 GTSNPN, CDR2 SVGIG (reference sequence). CDR3 size: 12 residues. V was pared by 7 bases and J by 7 bases, with 16 bases between. DNA of the CDR3: TGTGCCTCCCTAGCGGAGCAGGTTGAAGCTTTCTTT. Protein: CASLAEQVEAFF.

V and J are TRBV5-1 and TRBJ2-1; TRBD1 aligns across 10 bases. V was clipped by 4 bases and J by 5 bases; unmatched bases: 6. This CDR3 contains 15 residues. CDR1 is SGHRS, CDR2 YFSETQ, per germline. The CDR3 loop reads CASSKTGTGDNEQFF. In nucleotides, the CDR3 is TGCGCCAGCAGCAAAACCGGGACAGGGGACAATGAGCAGTTCTTC. Using reference TRBV5-1 and TRBJ2-1 for the parts outside the CDR3, the full variable domain is KAGVTQTPRYLIKTRGQQVTLSCSPISGHRSVSWYQQTPGQGLQFLFEYFSETQRNKGNFPGRFSGRQFSNSRSEMNVSTLELGDSALYLCASSKTGTGDNEQFFGPGTRLTVL.

This sequence joins TRBV18 and TRBJ2-7; 8 bases are a match to TRBD2. CDR3 size: 16 residues. Trimming at V came to 2 bases and at J to 1 base, leaving 7 bases not matched to a gene. CDR1 and CDR2 (germline): KGHSH, LQKENI. The CDR3 DNA sequence: TGTGCCAGCTCACCAGATTCCGGGGGGGCATCCTACGAGCAGTACTTC. Its translation is CASSPDSGGASYEQYF.

The rearrangement joins TRBV10-1 to TRBJ2-1, with D possibly matching TRBD2 (6 bases). V was shortened by 8 bases and J by 3 bases, with 14 bases between the two germline ends. There are 14 residues in the CDR3. Germline V CDR1 and CDR2: WNHNN, SYGVQD (reference sequence). As DNA, the CDR3 is TGCGCCAGCGTAAGACTAGTATTCTACAATGAGCAGTTCTTC. Amino acid sequence: CASVRLVFYNEQFF.

This chain joins TRBV5-1 and TRBJ1-2; TRBD1 is a possible D gene (5 bases). CDR3 length: 15 amino acids. Germline-derived CDR1 and CDR2 are SGHRS and YFSETQ. V shed 0 bases and J shed 4 bases, with 13 bases lying between them. CDR3 sequence reads: CASSLGPGESYGYTF. The CDR3 nucleotides are TGCGCCAGCAGCTTGGGTCCGGGGGAGAGCTATGGCTACACCTTC.

The chain links TRBV5-1 to TRBJ2-1; TRBD2 agrees at 11 bases. J lost 8 bases, V lost 2 bases, and 6 bases had no gene match. Germline V lookup: CDR1 SGHRS, CDR2 YFSETQ. This CDR3 has 15 residues. Here the CDR3 reads CASSFSGGGRYEQFF. The CDR3 region has the DNA TGCGCCAGCAGCTTTAGCGGGGGGGGCCGATATGAGCAGTTCTTC.

This clone has a single count. V usage is TRBV9 and J usage is TRBJ2-7, with D possibly being TRBD1 (6 bases). V lost 3 bases and J 3 bases, leaving 13 bases between the germline ends. The CDR3 runs to 14 residues. Germline V gives CDR1 SGDLS, CDR2 YYNGEE. The CDR3 DNA reads TGTGCCAGCAGCGCTGGGACAACAAACTACGAGCAGTACTTC. Amino acids: CASSAGTTNYEQYF.